Below, 19 T cell receptor beta chains from the same sample are listed, as sequenced in a study of T cells in Graves' hyperthyroidism and ophthalmopathy. Amplification yielded TCR beta CDR3 regions, with RNA transcripts as the source. The HTBI set primed first-round TCR CDR3 RT-PCR. TCRdb fed the multiplex PCR reads into MiXCR, producing one record per CDR3 protein. The data contain some 580,000 distinct CDR3 sequences, more than 15% of them singletons. Sequencing used blood. The source is a middle-aged woman with Graves' ophthalmopathy.

The table lists this clonotype with many counts. This chain links TRBV11-2 with TRBJ2-7; D assignment may be TRBD1 or TRBD2 (5 bases each). The germline V and J ends were trimmed by 3 bases and 7 bases, with 13 bases remaining between them. CDR1 is SGHAT and CDR2 is FQNNGV in the germline V gene. The CDR3 is 13 amino acids. The CDR3 is CASSLQGTGEQYF. The DNA for the CDR3 is TGTGCCAGCAGCTTGCAGGGAACGGGGGAGCAGTACTTC. Based on the CDR3 plus reference TRBV11-2 and TRBJ2-7, the full variable domain is EAGVAQSPRYKIIEKRQSVAFWCNPISGHATLYWYQQILGQGPKLLIQFQNNGVVDDSQLPKDRFSAERLKGVDSTLKIQPAKLEDSAVYLCASSLQGTGEQYFGPGTRLTVT.

This clonotype was recorded many times. The V and J genes are TRBV2 and TRBJ1-6; D call uncertain. CDR1 and CDR2 from the germline V gene are SNHLY and FYNNEI. V was shortened by 8 bases and J by 10 bases, with 12 bases between the two germline ends. This CDR3 region has 12 residues. CDR3 residues: CASVRLESPLHF. Here the CDR3 DNA reads TGTGCCAGCGTGCGACTCGAATCACCCCTCCACTTT.

This clonotype was counted many times. The chain carries TRBV28 and TRBJ2-1, with a possible D match to TRBD1 (6 bases). CDR3 length: 14 residues. The germline V and J ends were trimmed by 6 bases and 5 bases, with 14 bases remaining between them. Germline-derived CDR1 and CDR2 are MDHEN and SYDVKM. Here the CDR3 reads CASSSGTPNNEQFF. CDR3 in DNA: TGTGCCAGCAGCTCCGGGACACCTAACAATGAGCAGTTCTTC.

The rearrangement links TRBV2 to TRBJ2-3; D unresolved. V lost 3 bases and J lost 0, with 7 bases in between. Germline CDR1 reads SNHLY; CDR2 reads FYNNEI. The CDR3 is 14 amino acids. Written as DNA, the CDR3 is TGTGCCAGCAGTGAGGTCAGTAGCACAGATACGCAGTATTTT. The encoded protein is CASSEVSSTDTQYF. Full variable domain (rest looked up from reference TRBV2 and TRBJ2-3): EPEVTQTPSHQVTQMGQEVILRCVPISNHLYFYWYRQILGQKVEFLVSFYNNEISEKSEIFDDQFSVERPDGSNFTLKIRSTKLEDSAMYFCASSEVSSTDTQYFGPGTRLTVL.

In this sample, this clonotype turned up a few times. J is TRBJ2-5 and V is TRBV20-1; no clear D gene. The CDR3 spans 11 residues. Trimming took 3 bases from V and 2 from J, leaving 4 bases between them. Germline values: CDR1 DFQATT, CDR2 SNEGSKA (reference sequence). The CDR3 DNA reads TGCAGTGCTAGCGCGCAAGAGACCCAGTACTTC. This translates into CSASAQETQYF.

The sample holds many counts of this clonotype. The chain uses TRBV3-1 and TRBJ1-4, with D unclear. From germline, CDR1 is LGHDT and CDR2 YNNKEL (reference sequence). The CDR3 length is 15 residues. Trimming stripped 5 bases from V and 8 bases from J, with 18 bases between. The CDR3 here is CASSTVRSRTEKLFF. In nucleotides, the CDR3 is TGTGCCAGCAGCACAGTCCGCTCTCGTACGGAAAAACTGTTTTTT.

The CDR3 loop reads CSVDRGGTGELFF. The CDR3, as DNA: TGCAGCGTTGACAGGGGAGGCACCGGGGAGCTGTTTTTT. The chain is built from TRBV29-1 and TRBJ2-2, with D perhaps given as TRBD1 or TRBD2 (6 bases each). V dropped 3 bases and J dropped 4 bases, with 9 bases sitting between them. The CDR3 spans 13 residues. Germline V gene sequence: CDR1 SQVTM, CDR2 ANQGSEA.

This clonotype was recorded many times. CDR3 protein: CASMGQGKYNEQFF. The CDR3 DNA reads TGTGCCAGCATGGGGCAGGGAAAATACAATGAGCAGTTCTTC. The V gene is TRBV12-3 or TRBV12-4, the J gene TRBJ2-1; D possibly corresponds to TRBD1 (5 bases). V lost 7 bases, J lost 4 bases, and 14 bases lay in between. This CDR3 is built from 14 residues.

This clonotype was seen at least ten times. DNA for the CDR3: TGTGCCAGCAGCCCATCCGGGGGGACTGCCGTCTACGAGCAGTACTTC. Amino acid sequence: CASSPSGGTAVYEQYF. The chain recombines TRBV11-2 with TRBJ2-7, with 7 bases aligning to TRBD2. The CDR3 runs 16 residues. Germline-derived CDR1 and CDR2 are SGHAT and FQNNGV. V was clipped by 5 bases and J by 3 bases; unmatched bases: 13.

In its sample, this clonotype was seen a few times. This chain joins TRBV29-1 and TRBJ1-5, with 9 bases lining up with TRBD1. The CDR3 contains 15 residues. V dropped 6 bases and J dropped 4; count of bases not matched to a gene: 10. Germline CDR1 is SQVTM and CDR2 is ANQGSEA. CDR3 in DNA: TGCAGCGTCGGTACAGGGGGCGAAGGGAATCAGCCCCAGCATTTT. It is translated as CSVGTGGEGNQPQHF.

The table lists this clonotype with a few counts. This chain joins TRBV18 and TRBJ1-1, with D tentatively TRBD1 (5 bases). The CDR3 covers 14 residues. Germline lookup yields CDR1 KGHSH and CDR2 LQKENI. V was trimmed by 0 bases and J by 3 bases, leaving 8 bases between them. The CDR3 here is CASSPPIGDTEAFF. For the CDR3, the DNA is TGTGCCAGCTCACCACCAATAGGGGACACTGAAGCTTTCTTT.

The chain joins TRBV6-2 or TRBV6-3 to TRBJ2-5, with a possible D match to TRBD1 (6 bases). Trimming stripped 0 bases from V and 1 base from J, with 6 bases between. Germline V gene data show CDR1 as MNHEY and CDR2 as SVGEGT. This CDR3 has 14 residues. CDR3 loop: CASSYSTGQETQYF. In nucleotides, the CDR3 is TGTGCCAGCAGTTACTCGACAGGCCAAGAGACCCAGTACTTC.

This clonotype was recorded many times. V and J are TRBV6-1 and TRBJ2-5, with a weak D call TRBD2 (5 bases). Germline values: CDR1 MNHNS, CDR2 SASEGT. This CDR3 is built from 15 residues. Trimming stripped 6 bases from V and 7 bases from J, with 21 bases between. This CDR3 is CASSPEGGRRGTQYF. The CDR3 nucleotides are TGTGCCAGCAGCCCCGAGGGCGGAAGACGAGGGACCCAGTACTTC.

This clonotype was picked up many times. The chain uses TRBV11-2 and TRBJ2-7; 14 positions match TRBD2. The V segment lost 6 bases and the J segment 4 bases; nucleotides outside the gene matches: 5. Germline CDR1 and CDR2: SGHAT and FQNNGV. The length of the CDR3 is 15 residues. The CDR3 DNA is TGTGCCAGCAGAGGGACTAGCGGGAGTATGTACGAGCAGTACTTC. Its protein product is CASRGTSGSMYEQYF.

This clonotype was detected ten times or more. The genes are TRBV20-1 and TRBJ2-1, with 9 positions matching TRBD2. The junction had 12 bases not matched to a gene; V was cut back by 0 bases and J by 6 bases. Germline V lookup: CDR1 DFQATT, CDR2 SNEGSKA (reference sequence). This CDR3 is built from 17 residues. The CDR3 region is CSARDLRLLAGANEQFF. CDR3 sequence (DNA): TGCAGTGCTAGAGATCTCAGGCTCTTAGCGGGAGCCAATGAGCAGTTCTTC.

Remarks on this clonotype: One end of the junction fails to match germline, which may point to a read error. V usage is TRBV20-1 and J usage is TRBJ1-6, with D perhaps TRBD1 (5 bases). Germline lookup yields CDR1 DFQATT and CDR2 SNEGSKA (reference sequence). The CDR3 totals 15 residues. The DNA of the CDR3 is TGCAGTGTTAGACCCCCTCTCAAAGGGGATTCACCCCTCCACTTT. Amino acid sequence: CSVRPPLKGDSPLHF.

This clonotype was found many times. The gene calls are TRBV28 and TRBJ2-7, with 7 positions matching TRBD1. The CDR3 consists of 14 residues. V shed 3 bases, J shed 3 bases, and the junction held 5 bases outside the gene matches. Looked up from germline, CDR1 is MDHEN and CDR2 is SYDVKM. CDR3 nucleotides: TGTGCCAGCAGTTTGGACAGGTCGTTCTACGAGCAGTACTTC. Translated, it gives CASSLDRSFYEQYF.

This clonotype was observed at least ten times. V usage is TRBV7-8 and J usage is TRBJ2-5; TRBD2 aligns across 7 bases. Trimming took 3 bases from V and 3 from J; bases not matched to a gene: 4. This CDR3 is built from 14 residues. In germline, CDR1 is SGHVS, CDR2 FQNEAQ. CDR3 coding DNA: TGTGCCAGCAGCTTCGGGGGAGGGGAAGAGACCCAGTACTTC. Translation: CASSFGGGEETQYF.

V and J are TRBV18 and TRBJ2-2, with 9 bases fitting TRBD1. Trimming cost V 2 bases and J 6 bases; bases outside gene matches: 13. The CDR3 sequence is 18 residues long. Germline V lookup: CDR1 KGHSH, CDR2 LQKENI. This CDR3 reads CASSPTAWTGDRSGELFF. The DNA for the CDR3 is TGTGCCAGCTCACCAACAGCATGGACAGGGGATCGATCCGGGGAGCTGTTTTTT. The full variable domain, rest sourced from reference TRBV18 and TRBJ2-2, is NAGVMQNPRHLVRRRGQEARLRCSPMKGHSHVYWYRQLPEEGLKFMVYLQKENIIDESGMPKERFSAEFPKEGPSILRIQQVVRGDSAAYFCASSPTAWTGDRSGELFFGEGSRLTVL.